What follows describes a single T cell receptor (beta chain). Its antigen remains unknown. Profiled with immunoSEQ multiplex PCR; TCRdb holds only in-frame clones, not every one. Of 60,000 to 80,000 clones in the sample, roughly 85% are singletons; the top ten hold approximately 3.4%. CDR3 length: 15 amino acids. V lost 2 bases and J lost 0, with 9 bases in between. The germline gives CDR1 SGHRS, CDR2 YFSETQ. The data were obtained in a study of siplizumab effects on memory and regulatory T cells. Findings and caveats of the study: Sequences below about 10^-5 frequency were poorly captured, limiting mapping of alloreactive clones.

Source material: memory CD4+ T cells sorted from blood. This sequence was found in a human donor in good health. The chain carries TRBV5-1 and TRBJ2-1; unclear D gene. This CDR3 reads CASSFTESSYNEQFF. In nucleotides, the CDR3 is TGCGCCAGCAGCTTCACAGAAAGCTCCTACAATGAGCAGTTCTTC.